This T cell receptor (beta chain) was identified in a study of blood T cell repertoires in COVID-19 (dated by TCRdb to 2020 to 2022). As for the study more broadly: The collaborator samples originated in the United States, Italy and Spain and spanned the acute and convalescent phases of COVID-19. The material from the prospective study consisted of cDNA or gDNA derived from T cells, B-cell-depleted T cells, or PBMCs. Subjects who had been exposed to COVID-19, were actively infected with it, or had recovered from it provided the deeply sampled blood TCRbeta repertoires that made up the dataset. The repertoires were released in a freely available public database meant as a resource for research on the immune response to SARS-CoV-2. The samples were drawn from two sources: the first 160 participants of the ongoing ImmuneRACE study, and 950 to 1,500 subjects contributed by 6 global collaborators. Sample metadata almost always included a de-identified subject ID, COVID-19 status, age in years and sex. Where available, HLA class I and class II types were obtained from metadata supplied by the sample provider rather than from assay-based typing. What the study reported, not specific to this receptor: Clinical and demographic metadata were provided uncurated, with the amount varying by source and participant.

Participants in the prospective study were aged roughly 18 to 89 years, lived in about two dozen United States geographic areas, and enrolled through a virtual design. To assign participants to cohorts, the prospective study relied on clinical history that participants themselves reported in a screening survey and a study questionnaire. ImmuneRACE Cohort 3 recovered participants were defined by two consecutive negative NP/OP PCR tests, healthcare professional clearance, or symptom resolution. In the prospective study, mobile phlebotomists collected whole blood, serum and a nasopharyngeal or oropharyngeal swab from each participant. Participants in the prospective study had the option to provide additional blood draws and questionnaires over an approximately 2-month period. Before DNA extraction, prospective study blood samples were shipped either frozen or at room temperature. Between the V and J ends, shortened by 5 bases and 4 bases respectively, the junction contains 9 bases. Including the terminal cysteine and phenylalanine, the CDR3 comprises 13 residues. The retained sequence is limited to the CDR3, 39 bases, with the frame set at the first base. Per the germline V gene (reference sequence), LNHDA is the CDR1 and SQIVND is the CDR2.

TCRbeta CDR3 regions were amplified from genomic DNA using the immunoSEQ Assay, a bias-controlled multiplex PCR. Per the authors' processing: The number of nucleated cells in each sample was estimated by amplification of reference gene primers within the assay. To quantify the absolute abundance of each unique TCRbeta CDR3 rearrangement, sequence reads were collapsed and filtered. For each sample, productive Simpson clonality was calculated as the square root of Simpson's diversity index over productive rearrangements. What TCRdb holds here is the immuneACCESS table cut down to in-frame rearrangements. Part of the clones is not present; checked against another copy, under half of the missing clones reflect an unresolved V gene, and the others are unexplained. V, J and clone size are those of that table, while D and trimming were read from the DNA. The table for this sample lists about 370,000 clones; 80% to 90% of them were counted only once. The top ten hold 1% of the sample.

Points on this clone: Its binding antigen is unknown. Base quality data are lacking; no much larger clone is found one base away.

This sequence uses TRBV19 and TRBJ2-1, and perhaps TRBD1 as D gene, on 5 matching bases. Material: PBMCs or T cells enriched from blood (not recorded which). The TCR was taken from a young man who had recovered from COVID-19. The nucleotides are TGTGCCAGTAGTGACAGCCTATACAATGAGCAGTTCTTC. Its product reads: CASSDSLYNEQFF.